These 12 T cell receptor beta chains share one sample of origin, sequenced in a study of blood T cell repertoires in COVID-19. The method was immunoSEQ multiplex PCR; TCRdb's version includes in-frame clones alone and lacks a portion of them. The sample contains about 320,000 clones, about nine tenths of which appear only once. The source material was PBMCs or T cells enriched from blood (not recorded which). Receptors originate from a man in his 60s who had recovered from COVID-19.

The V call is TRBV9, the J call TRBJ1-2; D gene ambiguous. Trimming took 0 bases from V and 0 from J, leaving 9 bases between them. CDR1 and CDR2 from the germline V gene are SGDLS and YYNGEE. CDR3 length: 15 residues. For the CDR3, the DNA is TGTGCCAGCAGCGTAGATTTCTCCGCTAACTATGGCTACACCTTC. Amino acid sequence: CASSVDFSANYGYTF.

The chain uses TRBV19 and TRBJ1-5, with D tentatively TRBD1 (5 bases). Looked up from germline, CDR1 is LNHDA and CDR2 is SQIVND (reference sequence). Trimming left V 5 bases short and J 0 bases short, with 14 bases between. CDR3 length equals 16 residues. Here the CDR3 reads CASSPDRSSSNQPQHF. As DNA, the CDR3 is TGTGCCAGTAGTCCCGACAGAAGTTCTAGCAATCAGCCCCAGCATTTT.

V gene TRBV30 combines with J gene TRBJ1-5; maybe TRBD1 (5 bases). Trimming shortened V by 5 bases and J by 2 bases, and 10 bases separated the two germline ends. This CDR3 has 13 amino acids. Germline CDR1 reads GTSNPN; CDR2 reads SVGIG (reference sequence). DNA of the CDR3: TGTGCCTGGGGCAGGGATGGCAATCAGCCCCAGCATTTT. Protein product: CAWGRDGNQPQHF.

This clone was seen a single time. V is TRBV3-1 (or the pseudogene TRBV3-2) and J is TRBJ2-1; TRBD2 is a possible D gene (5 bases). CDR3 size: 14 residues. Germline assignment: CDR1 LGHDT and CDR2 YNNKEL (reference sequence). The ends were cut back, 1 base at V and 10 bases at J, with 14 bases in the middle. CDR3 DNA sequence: TGTGCCAGCAGCCAAGTATCCGGAGGAGCGGAGCAGTTCTTC. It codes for CASSQVSGGAEQFF.

The DNA of the CDR3 is TGTGCCAGCAGCTTGAAGGGGGCGGCCGATTCCCTCCACTTT. This codes for CASSLKGAADSLHF. The chain recombines TRBV5-4 with TRBJ1-6; 7 positions agree with TRBD1. The germline V gene has CDR1 SGHNT and CDR2 YYREEE (reference sequence). V gave up 1 base and J gave up 14 bases; unmatched junction bases: 9. This CDR3 region has 14 residues.

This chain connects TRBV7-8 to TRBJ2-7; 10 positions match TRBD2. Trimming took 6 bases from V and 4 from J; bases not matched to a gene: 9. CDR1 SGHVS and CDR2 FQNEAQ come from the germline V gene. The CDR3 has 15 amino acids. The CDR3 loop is CASRQPAGGSYEQYF. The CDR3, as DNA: TGTGCCAGCAGACAACCAGCGGGAGGGTCGTACGAGCAGTACTTC.

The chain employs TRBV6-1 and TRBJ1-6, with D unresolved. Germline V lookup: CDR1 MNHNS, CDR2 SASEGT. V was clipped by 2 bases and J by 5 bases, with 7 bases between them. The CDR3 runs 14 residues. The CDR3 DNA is TGTGCCAGCAGTGAACAGGCGAATAATTCACCCCTCCACTTT. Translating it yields CASSEQANNSPLHF.

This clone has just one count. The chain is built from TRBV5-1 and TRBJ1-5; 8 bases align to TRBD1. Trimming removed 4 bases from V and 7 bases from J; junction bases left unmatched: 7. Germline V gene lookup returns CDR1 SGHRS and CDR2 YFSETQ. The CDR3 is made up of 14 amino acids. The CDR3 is CASSNGQGDQPQHF. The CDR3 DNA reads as TGCGCCAGCAGCAACGGACAGGGAGACCAGCCCCAGCATTTT.

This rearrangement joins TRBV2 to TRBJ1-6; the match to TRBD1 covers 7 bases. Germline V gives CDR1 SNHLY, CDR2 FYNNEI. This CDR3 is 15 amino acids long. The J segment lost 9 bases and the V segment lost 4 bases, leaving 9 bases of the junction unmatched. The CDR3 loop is CASSASGTEASPLHF. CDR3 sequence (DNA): TGTGCCAGCAGTGCCTCCGGGACAGAGGCTTCACCCCTCCACTTT.

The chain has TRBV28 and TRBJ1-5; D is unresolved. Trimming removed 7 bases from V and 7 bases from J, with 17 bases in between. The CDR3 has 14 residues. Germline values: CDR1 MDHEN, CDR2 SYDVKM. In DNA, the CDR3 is TGTGCCAGCATGAATCCGGGGAGTGTACAGCCCCAGCATTTT. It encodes CASMNPGSVQPQHF.

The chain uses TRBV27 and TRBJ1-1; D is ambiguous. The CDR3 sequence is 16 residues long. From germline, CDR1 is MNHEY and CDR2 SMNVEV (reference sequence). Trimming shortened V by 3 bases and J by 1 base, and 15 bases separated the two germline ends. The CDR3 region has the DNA TGTGCCAGCAGTTTCGCCCAACTTCGGGAGAACACTGAAGCTTTCTTT. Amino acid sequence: CASSFAQLRENTEAFF.

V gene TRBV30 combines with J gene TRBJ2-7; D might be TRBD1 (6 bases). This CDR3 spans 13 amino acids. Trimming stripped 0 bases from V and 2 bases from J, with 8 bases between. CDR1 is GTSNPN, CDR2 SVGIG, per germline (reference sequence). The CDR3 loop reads CAWSVQGTYEQYF. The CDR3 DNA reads TGTGCCTGGAGTGTACAGGGTACCTACGAGCAGTACTTC.